A single sample gave rise to the 3 T cell receptor beta chains below, sequenced in a study of shared clonotypes between healthy human individuals. Method: immunoSEQ multiplex PCR; TCRdb's copy keeps in-frame clones and lacks some. The sample consists of under 1,100,000 clones, around 76% of them appearing once. The source material was memory CD4+ T cells sorted from blood. Described subset: CD45RA-negative fraction. These receptors came from a man aged 18 to 29 in good health.

This clone has a handful of counts. The V call is TRBV5-1, the J call TRBJ2-4; tentatively, D is TRBD1 or TRBD2 (5 bases each). V lost 4 bases and J lost 0, with 14 bases in between. Germline V gene lookup returns CDR1 SGHRS and CDR2 YFSETQ. The CDR3 runs to 16 residues. CDR3 in DNA: TGCGCCAGCAGCCAACAGGATGGACTAGCCAAAAACATTCAGTACTTC. Translating gives CASSQQDGLAKNIQYF.

The chain has TRBV28 and TRBJ1-4; no definite D call. Trimming removed 3 bases at V and 1 base at J, with 12 bases between. Germline V gene data show CDR1 as MDHEN and CDR2 as SYDVKM. This CDR3 spans 16 amino acids. CDR3 in DNA: TGTGCCAGCAGTTTCTCTCAGCAATTAACTAATGAAAAACTGTTTTTT. Its protein product is CASSFSQQLTNEKLFF. Supplemented by reference TRBV28 and TRBJ1-4, the full variable domain reads DVKVTQSSRYLVKRTGEKVFLECVQDMDHENMFWYRQDPGLGLRLIYFSYDVKMKEKGDIPEGYSVSREKKERFSLILESASTNQTSMYLCASSFSQQLTNEKLFFGSGTQLSVL.

The DNA for the CDR3 is TGTGCCATCAGTGAGGGCCAGGATAAGTATAAGGGTGGAGCTTTCTTT. It encodes CAISEGQDKYKGGAFF. The chain uses TRBV10-3 and TRBJ1-1; D ambiguous. CDR3 length equals 16 residues. The V gene lost 2 bases and the J gene lost 10 bases, with 23 bases spanning the gap. Germline V gives CDR1 ENHRY, CDR2 SYGVKD.